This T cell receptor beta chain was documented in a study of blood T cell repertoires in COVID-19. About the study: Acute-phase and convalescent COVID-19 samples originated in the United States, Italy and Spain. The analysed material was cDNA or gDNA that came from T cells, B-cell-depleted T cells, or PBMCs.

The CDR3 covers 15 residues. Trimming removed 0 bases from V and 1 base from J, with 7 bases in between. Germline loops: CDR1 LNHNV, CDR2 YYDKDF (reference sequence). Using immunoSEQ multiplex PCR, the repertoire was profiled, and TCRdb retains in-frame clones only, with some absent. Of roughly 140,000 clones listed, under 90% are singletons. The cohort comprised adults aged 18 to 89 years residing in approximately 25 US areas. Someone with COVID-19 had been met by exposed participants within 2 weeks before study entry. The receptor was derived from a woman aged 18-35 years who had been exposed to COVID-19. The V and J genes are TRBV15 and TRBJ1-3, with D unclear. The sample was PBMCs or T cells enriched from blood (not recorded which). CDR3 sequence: CATSRDRGSGNTIYF. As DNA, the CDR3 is TGTGCCACCAGCAGAGATAGAGGGTCTGGAAACACCATATATTTT.